The clone carrying this TCR beta chain was seen a single time. The antigen remains undetermined. Looked up from germline, CDR1 is MNHEY and CDR2 is SMNVEV (reference sequence). The CDR3 extends over 14 amino acids. This specimen comes from a study of blood T cells in healthy people across ages. General study results and limits: Per million T cells, the diversity of TCR beta decreased roughly linearly as age advanced.

A sample-barcoded 5' primer and a J-beta primer mix were used in a second PCR of roughly 6 to 11 cycles. Using its own MiXCR run on the 5' RACE reads, TCRdb lists one record per CDR3 protein. This sample has around 780,000 distinct CDR3 sequences; approximately 60% occur once, and the top ten carry around 24%. The sequence was obtained from a middle-aged man in good health. The chain links TRBV27 to TRBJ2-5; TRBD1 is a possible D gene (6 bases). With the DNA end fitting TRBJ2-7 better, the J assignment may be wrong. Source material: blood. The CDR3 coding sequence is TGTGCCAGCAGTTCTGACAGGATCTCCTACGAGCAGTACTTC. This encodes CASSSDRISYEQYF.